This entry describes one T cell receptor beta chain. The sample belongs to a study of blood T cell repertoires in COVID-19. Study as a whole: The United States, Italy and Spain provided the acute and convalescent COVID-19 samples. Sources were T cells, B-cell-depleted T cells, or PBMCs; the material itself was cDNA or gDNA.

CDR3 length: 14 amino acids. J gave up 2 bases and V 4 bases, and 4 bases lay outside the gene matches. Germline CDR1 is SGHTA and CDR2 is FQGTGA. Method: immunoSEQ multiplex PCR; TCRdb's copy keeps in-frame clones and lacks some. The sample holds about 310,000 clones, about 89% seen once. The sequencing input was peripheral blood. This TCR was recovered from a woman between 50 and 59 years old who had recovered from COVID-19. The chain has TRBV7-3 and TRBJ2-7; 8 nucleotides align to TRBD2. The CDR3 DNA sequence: TGTGCCAGCAGCTCCGGGACTAGAACCTACGAGCAGTACTTC. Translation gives CASSSGTRTYEQYF.